The present T cell receptor beta chain was sequenced within a study of shared clonotypes between healthy human individuals. Study-level results: Rarefaction gave evidence that sorted-subset sequencing remained incomplete despite large depth. Generation probability values for non-shared clonotypes were lower than those for clonotypes shared by all four donors.

The germline V gene has CDR1 MNHEY and CDR2 SVGAGI. This CDR3 is built from 15 residues. The germline V and J ends were trimmed by 0 bases and 3 bases, with 9 bases remaining between them. From CD4+ cells came CD45RA+ naive and CD45RA-negative memory subsets. Genomic DNA of every subset was divided equally among multiple immunoSEQ plates. Assay used: immunoSEQ multiplex PCR; TCRdb lists only in-frame clones, some missing. The data show about 1.5 million clones, nearly 99% seen once. On this clone: Its antigen is unidentified.

This receptor was obtained from a young man in good health. The V and J genes are TRBV6-5 and TRBJ1-5; D might be TRBD1 (5 bases). The specimen was naive CD4+ T cells sorted from blood. Subset denoted: CD45RA+ positively selected. The CDR3: CASSYSSGPNQPQHF. CDR3 in DNA: TGTGCCAGCAGTTACTCGTCGGGGCCCAATCAGCCCCAGCATTTT.